A single sample is the source of the 2 T cell receptor beta chains below, sequenced in a study of identical twins. TCRdb reprocessed the 5' RACE reads with MiXCR, giving one entry per CDR3 protein. This sample has around 960,000 distinct CDR3 sequences, with 9% to 15% found just once. These data were also filed under a second study, of yellow fever vaccine responses in identical twins.

Sequencing used PBMCs. These receptors were obtained from a woman aged 18-29 years in good health.

V gene TRBV4-1 combines with J gene TRBJ1-5; the match to TRBD1 covers 7 bases. CDR3 length: 16 amino acids. With 4 bases clipped from V and 1 base from J, the junction kept 7 bases outside the gene matches. CDR1 is MGHRA, CDR2 YSYEKL, per germline. The CDR3: CASSLTAGGSNQPQHF. Here the CDR3 DNA reads TGCGCCAGCAGCCTCACCGCAGGGGGAAGCAATCAGCCCCAGCATTTT.

The chain joins TRBV11-1 to TRBJ2-2; no definite D call. Trimming cost V 1 base and J 4 bases, with 16 bases left between them. The CDR3 extends over 17 amino acids. Germline V gene data show CDR1 as SGHAT and CDR2 as FQDESV (reference sequence). The CDR3 DNA reads TGTGCCAGCAGCTTAGATGTCATCTGGGTGAGCACCGGGGAGCTGTTTTTT. Protein sequence: CASSLDVIWVSTGELFF.